These 3 T cell receptor beta chains were sequenced from one sample in a study of early T cells in non-severe SARS-CoV-2 infection. Via MiXCR, TCRdb re-called the 5' RACE reads, giving one row per CDR3 protein. The table has roughly 18,000 distinct CDR3 sequences, more than 5% seen once. The sample taken for sequencing was whole blood. These TCRs come from an adult who was a healthcare worker with PCR-confirmed SARS-CoV-2 infection or an uninfected control (not recorded which).

The chain couples TRBV6-2 or TRBV6-3 to TRBJ1-2; D is possibly TRBD1 (5 bases). This CDR3 spans 15 amino acids. Germline V lookup: CDR1 MNHEY, CDR2 SVGEGT. V was cut by 5 bases and J by 5 bases, with 18 bases left in between. Written as DNA, the CDR3 is TGTGCCAGCAGTCGTCCTACAGGACCAAAATATGGCTACACCTTC. This sequence encodes CASSRPTGPKYGYTF.

This clonotype appeared many times. The chain uses TRBV4-1 and TRBJ1-1; D is unresolved. Trimming removed 2 bases at V and 1 base at J, with 5 bases between. The CDR3 has 13 residues. Germline V gene lookup returns CDR1 MGHRA and CDR2 YSYEKL. The CDR3 nucleotides are TGCGCCAGCAGCCAAATAAGGAACACTGAAGCTTTCTTT. It is translated as CASSQIRNTEAFF.

This clonotype is judged medium-sized. The chain carries TRBV30 and TRBJ2-2, with 8 bases matching TRBD1. The CDR3 extends over 15 amino acids. Germline trimming cut 4 bases from V and 3 bases from J; bases unmatched to any gene: 7. The germline CDR1 and CDR2 sequences are GTSNPN and SVGIG (reference sequence). The CDR3 protein is CAWNLPDRDTGELFF. The DNA for the CDR3 is TGTGCCTGGAACCTCCCGGACAGGGACACCGGGGAGCTGTTTTTT.